This T cell receptor (beta chain) was sequenced for a study of T cell changes during pregnancy in multiple sclerosis. Clones were sequenced by immunoSEQ multiplex PCR, and TCRdb holds only the in-frame ones, with some missing. The table includes some 74,000 clones, 80% to 95% detected once. This TCR derives from a female donor in good health, enrolled as a control in a pregnancy study. Material: peripheral blood, obtained after pregnancy.

The CDR3 loop reads CASGGALPNQETQYF. The CDR3 nucleotides are TGTGCCAGCGGGGGGGCCCTCCCGAACCAAGAGACCCAGTACTTC. The chain joins TRBV9 to TRBJ2-5; possibly TRBD2 for D (7 bases). The germline V and J ends were trimmed by 7 bases and 0 bases, with 16 bases remaining between them. This CDR3 has 15 amino acids. Germline CDR1 SGDLS, CDR2 YYNGEE. Looking up the rest from reference TRBV9 and TRBJ2-5 gives the full variable domain: DSGVTQTPKHLITATGQRVTLRCSPRSGDLSVYWYQQSLDQGLQFLIQYYNGEERAKGNILERFSAQQFPDLHSELNLSSLELGDSALYFCASGGALPNQETQYFGPGTRLLVL.